What follows are 12 T cell receptor beta chains derived from one specimen sequenced in a study of T-cell memory formation after mild COVID-19. TCRdb reprocessed the 5' RACE reads via MiXCR and lists one record per CDR3 protein. This sample has 150,000 to 200,000 distinct CDR3 sequences, with 16% found just once. Input material: PBMCs or a T cell subset sorted from them (not recorded which). The source of these receptors is an adult woman who had mild COVID-19 (a few samples of this study predate the infection). Cell type and time point are not known.

This clonotype occurred a few times. This chain joins TRBV4-3 and TRBJ2-3, with no clear D. The V gene's germline CDR1 is LGHNA and CDR2 YSLEER. The CDR3 runs to 18 residues. Trimming shortened V by 0 bases and J by 2 bases, and 18 bases separated the two germline ends. The DNA for the CDR3 is TGCGCCAGCAGCCAAGAGTGGGCTCCCCAAGAAAACACAGATACGCAGTATTTT. It translates to CASSQEWAPQENTDTQYF.

The chain carries TRBV6-6 and TRBJ2-1; 8 bases agree with TRBD2. CDR3 length: 17 residues. In germline, CDR1 is MNHNY, CDR2 SVGAGI (reference sequence). Trimming at V came to 2 bases and at J to 0 bases, leaving 6 bases not matched to a gene. CDR3 sequence: CASSYTGGQSSYNEQFF. DNA for the CDR3: TGTGCCAGCAGTTACACGGGGGGGCAGAGCTCCTACAATGAGCAGTTCTTC.

V gene TRBV20-1 combines with J gene TRBJ2-1, with D perhaps given as TRBD1 or TRBD2 (6 bases each). The CDR3 is 14 residues long. Trimming stripped 3 bases from V and 5 bases from J, with 14 bases between. Germline V gene data show CDR1 as DFQATT and CDR2 as SNEGSKA (reference sequence). The CDR3 is CSASSGGLNNEQFF. The CDR3 region has the DNA TGCAGTGCTAGTTCCGGGGGCCTCAACAATGAGCAGTTCTTC.

This clonotype was counted many times. This chain joins TRBV14 and TRBJ2-1; the match to TRBD2 covers 8 bases. Trimming took 4 bases from V and 0 from J; bases not matched to a gene: 8. Germline V gene data show CDR1 as SGHDN and CDR2 as FVKESK. The CDR3 loop spans 17 amino acids. The CDR3 sequence is CASSPYSGAYSYNEQFF. For the CDR3, the DNA is TGTGCCAGCAGCCCGTATAGCGGGGCCTACTCCTACAATGAGCAGTTCTTC.

This clonotype was observed a handful of times. This chain connects TRBV3-1 to TRBJ1-6, with 8 positions matching TRBD1. Germline loops: CDR1 LGHDT, CDR2 YNNKEL (reference sequence). This CDR3 spans 15 amino acids. Losses at the gene ends were 3 bases for V and 9 bases for J; bases not matched to a gene: 7. In DNA, the CDR3 is TGTGCCAGCAGCCAGATTACAGGGGGGCTTTCACCCCTCCACTTT. This codes for CASSQITGGLSPLHF.

This clonotype has more than one count but fewer than ten. This rearrangement joins TRBV29-1 to TRBJ2-1, with D maybe TRBD1 (6 bases). CDR1 is SQVTM, CDR2 ANQGSEA, per germline. The ends were cut back, 6 bases at V and 0 bases at J, with 6 bases in the middle. This CDR3 has 12 residues. The CDR3 coding sequence is TGCAGCGTGACAGGCTCCTACAATGAGCAGTTCTTC. It yields the protein CSVTGSYNEQFF.

This clonotype has only a few counts. V gene TRBV12-3 or TRBV12-4 combines with J gene TRBJ2-1; no reliable D call. This CDR3 is built from 15 residues. Trimming left V 1 base short and J 8 bases short, with 15 bases between. The CDR3: CASSLGTQTAHEQFF. The CDR3 DNA reads as TGTGCCAGCAGTTTAGGTACCCAGACGGCCCATGAGCAGTTCTTC.

This clonotype was seen a few times. The chain carries TRBV7-3 and TRBJ2-1; TRBD1 or TRBD2 may be the D gene (5 bases each). Germline CDR1 and CDR2: SGHTA and FQGTGA. V dropped 1 base and J dropped 5 bases, with 12 bases sitting between them. This CDR3 spans 15 amino acids. CDR3 residues: CASSLKGTDHNEQFF. In nucleotides, the CDR3 is TGTGCCAGCAGCTTAAAGGGGACGGACCACAATGAGCAGTTCTTC. The variable domain in full, completed from reference TRBV7-3 and TRBJ2-1, reads GAGVSQTPSNKVTEKGKYVELRCDPISGHTALYWYRQSLGQGPEFLIYFQGTGAADDSGLPNDRFFAVRPEGSVSTLKIQRTERGDSAVYLCASSLKGTDHNEQFFGPGTRLTVL.

A few counts support this clonotype. V is TRBV20-1 and J is TRBJ1-2, with D tentatively TRBD1 (5 bases). The CDR3 loop spans 10 amino acids. The V gene's germline CDR1 is DFQATT and CDR2 SNEGSKA (reference sequence). This CDR3 reads CSVWGNGYTF. The CDR3 region has the DNA TGCAGCGTGTGGGGGAATGGCTACACCTTC.

A few counts support this clonotype. The J gene is TRBJ1-1, the V gene TRBV5-1, with D maybe TRBD1 (6 bases). The V and J ends lost 4 bases and 1 base respectively, with 11 bases between them. CDR1 is SGHRS and CDR2 is YFSETQ in the germline V gene. The CDR3 extends over 14 amino acids. The CDR3 bases are TGCGCCAGCAGCCATACGGACAGGAACACTGAAGCTTTCTTT. Its protein product is CASSHTDRNTEAFF. Based on the CDR3 plus reference TRBV5-1 and TRBJ1-1, the full variable domain is KAGVTQTPRYLIKTRGQQVTLSCSPISGHRSVSWYQQTPGQGLQFLFEYFSETQRNKGNFPGRFSGRQFSNSRSEMNVSTLELGDSALYLCASSHTDRNTEAFFGQGTRLTVV.

This chain joins TRBV7-4 and TRBJ2-5; 9 bases are a match to TRBD2. V lost 5 bases, J lost 3 bases, and 4 bases stayed unmatched. Germline CDR1 reads SGHVT; CDR2 reads SQSDAQ. The CDR3 extends over 14 amino acids. CDR3 sequence (DNA): TGTGCCAGCAGCCCACCTAGCGGGGAAGAGACCCAGTACTTC. This sequence encodes CASSPPSGEETQYF.

At least ten counts were recorded for this clonotype. This chain links TRBV2 with TRBJ2-1, with no clear D. The CDR3 has 15 amino acids. V was pared by 2 bases and J by 1 base, with 9 bases between. Germline CDR1 SNHLY, CDR2 FYNNEI. DNA of the CDR3: TGTGCCAGCAGTGAACTAGAAGGGTCCTACAATGAGCAGTTCTTC. Protein product: CASSELEGSYNEQFF.